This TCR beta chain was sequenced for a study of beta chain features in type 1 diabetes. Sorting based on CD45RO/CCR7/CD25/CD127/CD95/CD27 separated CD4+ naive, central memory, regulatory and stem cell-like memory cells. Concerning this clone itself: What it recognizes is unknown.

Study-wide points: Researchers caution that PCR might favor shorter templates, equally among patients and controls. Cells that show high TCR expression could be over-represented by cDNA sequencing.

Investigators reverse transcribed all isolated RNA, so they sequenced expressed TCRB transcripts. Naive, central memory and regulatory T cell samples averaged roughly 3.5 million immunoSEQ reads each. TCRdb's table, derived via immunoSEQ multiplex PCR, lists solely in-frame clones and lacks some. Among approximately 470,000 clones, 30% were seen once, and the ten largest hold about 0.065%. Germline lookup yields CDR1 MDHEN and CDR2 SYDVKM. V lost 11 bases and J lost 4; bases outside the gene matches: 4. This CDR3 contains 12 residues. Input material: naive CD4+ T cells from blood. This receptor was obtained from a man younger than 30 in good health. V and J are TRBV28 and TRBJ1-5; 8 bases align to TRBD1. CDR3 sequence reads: CAAQGANQPQHF. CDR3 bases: TGTGCCGCGCAGGGGGCGAATCAGCCCCAGCATTTT.